One and the same sample provided the 12 T cell receptor beta chains below, sequenced in a study of shared clonotypes between healthy human individuals. Clones were sequenced by immunoSEQ multiplex PCR, and TCRdb holds only the in-frame ones, with some missing. The sample records some 490,000 clones, about 72% being singletons. Sequencing was performed on PBMCs. The receptors derive from a woman between 40 and 55 years old in good health. Some clones in this sample may be carry-over from other donors' samples.

The chain combines TRBV7-9 with TRBJ2-7; perhaps TRBD2 as D (5 bases). Germline values: CDR1 SEHNR, CDR2 FQNEAQ (reference sequence). The CDR3 runs to 13 residues. Trimming left V 7 bases short and J 7 bases short, with 17 bases between. CDR3 DNA sequence: TGTGCCAGCATGAGGGAATTGTATGGAGAGCAGTACTTC. Its translation is CASMRELYGEQYF.

The V call is TRBV11-2, the J call TRBJ2-1, with TRBD1 matching over 9 bases. The CDR3 contains 17 residues. J gave up 5 bases and V 1 base, and 9 bases lay outside the gene matches. Germline assignment: CDR1 SGHAT and CDR2 FQNNGV. The CDR3 spells CASSLAIGQGSDNEQFF. CDR3 nucleotide sequence: TGTGCCAGCAGCTTAGCCATTGGACAGGGGAGCGACAATGAGCAGTTCTTC.

Of note for this clone: Other DNA sequences in the sample encode the same CDR3. The chain employs TRBV19 and TRBJ2-7; 8 nucleotides match TRBD1. The CDR3 has 12 amino acids. Germline lookup yields CDR1 LNHDA and CDR2 SQIVND (reference sequence). The V gene end was trimmed by 9 bases and the J gene end by 6 bases; junction bases not matched to a gene: 7. CDR3 bases: TGTGCCAGCGGACAGGGTCGGGGCGAGCAGTACTTC. It encodes CASGQGRGEQYF.

This clone was counted ten times or more. The chain has TRBV6-1 and TRBJ1-5; 9 nucleotides agree with TRBD1. Germline loops: CDR1 MNHNS, CDR2 SASEGT. V lost 6 bases, J lost 2 bases, and 8 bases stayed unmatched. The CDR3 covers 16 residues. The CDR3: CASREQGARGNQPQHF. The DNA of the CDR3 is TGTGCCAGCAGAGAACAGGGGGCGAGGGGCAATCAGCCCCAGCATTTT.

This clone was recorded only once. The chain recombines TRBV27 with TRBJ2-2, with 9 bases that match TRBD2. Germline CDR1 MNHEY, CDR2 SMNVEV (reference sequence). The length of the CDR3 is 17 residues. J gave up 5 bases and V 0 bases, and 7 bases lay outside the gene matches. CDR3 region: CASSLSGGRAGTGELFF. In DNA form, the CDR3 reads TGTGCCAGCAGTTTATCCGGCGGGAGGGCCGGGACCGGGGAGCTGTTTTTT.

Points on this clone: Because the CDR3 is missing its conserved closing phenylalanine or tryptophan, this is likely a read error. The DNA is omitted, as the CDR3 cannot be located on it reliably, and the CDR3 follows TCRdb's listing. The chain combines TRBV7-7 with TRBJ1-5; the listed D gene, TRBD1, was not tested against the DNA. The germline CDR1 and CDR2 sequences are SSHAT and FNYEAQ (reference sequence). Ends included, the CDR3 has 12 residues. This CDR3 reads CASSFRTGAPGN.

Turning to this clone: Other DNA sequences from this sample encode an identical CDR3 as well. The V and J genes are TRBV11-3 and TRBJ2-3, with a possible D match to TRBD1 (5 bases). This CDR3 is built from 14 residues. The germline V and J ends were trimmed by 1 base and 1 base, with 6 bases remaining between them. Germline V gives CDR1 SGHNT, CDR2 YENEEA. For the CDR3, the DNA is TGTGCCAGCAGCTTAGGCAGGGGCACAGATACGCAGTATTTT. It codes for CASSLGRGTDTQYF.

V usage is TRBV7-6 and J usage is TRBJ1-1; TRBD1 matches at 9 bases. The CDR3 is 16 amino acids. V lost 5 bases and J lost 2; bases outside the gene matches: 9. Germline lookup yields CDR1 SGHVS and CDR2 FNYEAQ. CDR3 region: CASSPGQGKRNTEAFF. The CDR3 DNA follows: TGTGCCAGCAGCCCGGGACAGGGTAAACGAAACACTGAAGCTTTCTTT.

The chain joins TRBV27 to TRBJ2-1; D is unresolved. There are 15 residues in the CDR3. V lost 8 bases to trimming and J lost 4 bases, with 18 bases between them. In germline, CDR1 is MNHEY, CDR2 SMNVEV (reference sequence). The DNA for the CDR3 is TGTGCCAGCGGACCCCTTTCACTTTTGTACAATGAGCAGTTCTTC. As protein: CASGPLSLLYNEQFF.

The chain links TRBV27 to TRBJ1-2, with D hard to call. V lost 5 bases and J 4 bases, leaving 8 bases between the germline ends. The germline V gene has CDR1 MNHEY and CDR2 SMNVEV (reference sequence). This CDR3 has 12 residues. CDR3 region: CASSPDGYGYTF. The DNA of the CDR3 is TGTGCCAGCAGTCCTGACGGCTATGGCTACACCTTC.

This chain links TRBV2 with TRBJ1-6; a weak D match, TRBD1 (6 bases). The CDR3 has 19 amino acids. Germline CDR1 and CDR2: SNHLY and FYNNEI. V lost 5 bases and J lost 0, with 20 bases in between. The CDR3 loop reads CASSTFGRGPSSYNSPLHF. The CDR3 DNA reads TGTGCCAGCAGTACTTTCGGCAGGGGCCCTAGCTCCTATAATTCACCCCTCCACTTT.

The CDR3: CASSLSPAGAYGYTF. For the CDR3, the DNA is TGTGCCAGCAGTTTATCCCCAGCAGGGGCTTATGGCTACACCTTC. The chain carries TRBV27 and TRBJ1-2; D is possibly TRBD1 (6 bases). Germline V gene sequence: CDR1 MNHEY, CDR2 SMNVEV (reference sequence). Trimming removed 0 bases at V and 5 bases at J, with 13 bases between. The CDR3 covers 15 residues.